The 7 T cell receptor beta chains presented below share a single source sample, sequenced in a study of shared clonotypes between healthy human individuals. Clones were read by immunoSEQ multiplex PCR, and TCRdb kept only the in-frame ones, dropping some. Found here are 2 million to 2.5 million clones, approximately 96% of them singletons; the top ten hold roughly 0.13%. The source material was naive CD4+ T cells sorted from blood. Sample subset: CD45RA+ positively selected. These TCRs come from a man between 18 and 29 years old in good health.

The J gene is TRBJ2-1, the V gene TRBV7-2; unclear D gene. The V end lost 3 bases, the J end lost 3 bases, and 12 bases lay between the germline ends. CDR3 length: 15 residues. CDR1 is SGHTA, CDR2 FQGNSA, per germline. CDR3: CASSFQSADYNEQFF. DNA of the CDR3: TGTGCCAGCAGCTTCCAGTCGGCAGACTACAATGAGCAGTTCTTC.

The V gene is TRBV7-6, the J gene TRBJ2-5; D is unclear. Trimming pared 5 bases from V and 4 bases from J, leaving 8 bases between. CDR3 size: 12 residues. Germline V gene lookup returns CDR1 SGHVS and CDR2 FNYEAQ. CDR3 coding DNA: TGTGCCAGCAGCCGTCCAGCAGAGACCCAGTACTTC. Its protein is CASSRPAETQYF.

For the CDR3, the DNA is TGTGCCTGGAGTGTACAGCACTCCTATGGCTACACCTTC. Translating gives CAWSVQHSYGYTF. This rearrangement joins TRBV30 to TRBJ1-2; D uncertain. Germline V gene data show CDR1 as GTSNPN and CDR2 as SVGIG (reference sequence). Trimming took 0 bases from V and 4 from J, leaving 9 bases between them. The CDR3 has 13 residues. Using reference TRBV30 and TRBJ1-2 for the parts outside the CDR3, the full variable domain is SQTIHQWPATLVQPVGSPLSLECTVEGTSNPNLYWYRQAAGRGLQLLFYSVGIGQISSEVPQNLSASRPQDRQFILSSKKLLLSDSGFYLCAWSVQHSYGYTFGSGTRLTVV.

Of note for this clone: This sample also contains other DNA sequences that code for the same CDR3. The rearrangement uses TRBV15 and TRBJ2-7; possible D gene TRBD2, 5 bases. The CDR3 runs to 12 residues. CDR1 is LNHNV, CDR2 YYDKDF, per germline (reference sequence). With 1 base removed from V and 4 bases from J, the gap between germline ends came to 5 bases. Here the CDR3 reads CATSRAGYEQYF. Here the CDR3 DNA reads TGTGCCACCAGCAGAGCGGGGTACGAGCAGTACTTC. Supplemented by reference TRBV15 and TRBJ2-7, the full variable domain reads DAMVIQNPRYQVTQFGKPVTLSCSQTLNHNVMYWYQQKSSQAPKLLFHYYDKDFNNEADTPDNFQSRRPNTSFCFLDIRSPGLGDTAMYLCATSRAGYEQYFGPGTRLTVT.

This chain links TRBV10-3 with TRBJ1-1; possibly TRBD1 for D (5 bases). The CDR3 length is 14 residues. Trimming cost V 2 bases and J 1 base, with 8 bases left between them. Germline CDR1 ENHRY, CDR2 SYGVKD. The CDR3 DNA follows: TGTGCCATCAGTGAGACAGGCCCGAACACTGAAGCTTTCTTT. Translating it yields CAISETGPNTEAFF.

The V and J genes are TRBV2 and TRBJ2-1, with 8 bases identical to TRBD1. Unmatched junction bases numbered 11, after V lost 5 bases and J lost 8 bases. Germline V gene lookup returns CDR1 SNHLY and CDR2 FYNNEI. The CDR3 extends over 15 amino acids. The CDR3 spells CASSKDRGPLYEQFF. As DNA, the CDR3 is TGTGCCAGCAGTAAAGACAGGGGACCACTCTATGAGCAGTTCTTC. The variable domain in full, with the rest retrieved from reference TRBV2 and TRBJ2-1, is EPEVTQTPSHQVTQMGQEVILRCVPISNHLYFYWYRQILGQKVEFLVSFYNNEISEKSEIFDDQFSVERPDGSNFTLKIRSTKLEDSAMYFCASSKDRGPLYEQFFGPGTRLTVL.

The count of this clone is one. The chain uses TRBV2 and TRBJ2-7, with TRBD1 identical over 8 bases. V shed 4 bases and J 3 bases; nucleotides not matched to a gene: 8. This CDR3 contains 15 residues. CDR1 is SNHLY and CDR2 is FYNNEI in the germline V gene. In DNA form, the CDR3 reads TGTGCCAGCAGTGCCAAACAGGGGGACCTCTACGAGCAGTACTTC. Protein product: CASSAKQGDLYEQYF.